Included here is one T cell receptor beta chain sequence, with context. What it binds is unknown. Clones were sequenced by immunoSEQ multiplex PCR, and TCRdb holds only the in-frame ones, with some missing. The sample carries about 72,000 clones, roughly 86% recorded once. This specimen comes from a study of OX40 agonist ivuxolimab in advanced cancers. Study summary: Patients were given ivuxolimab, an antibody that agonizes OX40 (CD134). A diagnosis of hepatocellular carcinoma, melanoma, renal cell or head and neck cancer was present in dose-escalation patients. Study observations and caveats: At 0.1 to 3.0 mg/kg and by week 6, CD4+ and CD8+ T cells in the blood had expanded clonally.

Per germline, CDR1 SGHAT and CDR2 FQDESV (reference sequence). Trimming took off 6 bases at V and 4 bases at J, with 18 bases between the two ends. The CDR3 covers 15 residues. The sequence came from an adult with an advanced solid tumor such as melanoma, head and neck, liver or kidney cancer. The chain uses TRBV11-1 and TRBJ2-5; a possible D gene is TRBD1 (6 bases). The material was CD4+ or CD8+ T cells sorted from blood, obtained in a trial of the OX40 agonist ivuxolimab. The CDR3 reads CASSRRGGDLETQYF. CDR3 nucleotides: TGTGCCAGCAGTCGGCGAGGGGGTGACCTAGAGACCCAGTACTTC.